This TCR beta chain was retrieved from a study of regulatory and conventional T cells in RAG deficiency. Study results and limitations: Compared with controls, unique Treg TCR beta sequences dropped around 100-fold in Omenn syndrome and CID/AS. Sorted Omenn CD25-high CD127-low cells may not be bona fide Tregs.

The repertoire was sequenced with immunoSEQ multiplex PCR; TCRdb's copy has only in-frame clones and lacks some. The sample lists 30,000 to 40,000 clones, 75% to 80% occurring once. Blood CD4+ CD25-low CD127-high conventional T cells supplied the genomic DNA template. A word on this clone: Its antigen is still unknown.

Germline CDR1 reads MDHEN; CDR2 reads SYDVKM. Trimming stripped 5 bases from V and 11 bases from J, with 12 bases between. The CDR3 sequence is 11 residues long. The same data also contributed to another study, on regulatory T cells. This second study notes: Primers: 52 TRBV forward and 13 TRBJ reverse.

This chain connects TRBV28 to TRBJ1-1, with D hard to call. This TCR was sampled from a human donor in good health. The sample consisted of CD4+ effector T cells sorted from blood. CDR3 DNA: TGTGCCAGCAGTGATCCCACTAAGGCTTTCTTT. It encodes CASSDPTKAFF.